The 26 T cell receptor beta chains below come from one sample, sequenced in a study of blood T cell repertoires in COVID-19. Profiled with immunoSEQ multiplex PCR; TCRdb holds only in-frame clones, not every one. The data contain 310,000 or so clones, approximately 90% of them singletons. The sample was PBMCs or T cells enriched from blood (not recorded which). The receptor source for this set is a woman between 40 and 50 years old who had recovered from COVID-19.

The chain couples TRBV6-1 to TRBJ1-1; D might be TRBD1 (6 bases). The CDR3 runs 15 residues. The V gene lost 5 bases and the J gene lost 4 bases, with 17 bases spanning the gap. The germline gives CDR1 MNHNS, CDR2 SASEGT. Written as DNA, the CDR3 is TGTGCCAGCAGTCAGAACAGGGCCCGCGTCACTGAAGCTTTCTTT. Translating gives CASSQNRARVTEAFF.

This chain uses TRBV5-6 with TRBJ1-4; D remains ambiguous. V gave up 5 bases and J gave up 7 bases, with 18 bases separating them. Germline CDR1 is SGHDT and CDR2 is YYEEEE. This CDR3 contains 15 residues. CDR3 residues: CASRTRPWRSEKLFF. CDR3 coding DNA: TGTGCCAGCAGAACGAGACCGTGGCGGAGTGAAAAACTGTTTTTT.

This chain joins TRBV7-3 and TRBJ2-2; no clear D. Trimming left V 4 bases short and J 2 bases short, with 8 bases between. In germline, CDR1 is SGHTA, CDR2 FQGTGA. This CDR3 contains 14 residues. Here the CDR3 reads CASSSTLNTGELFF. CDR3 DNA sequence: TGTGCCAGCAGCTCAACCCTTAACACCGGGGAGCTGTTTTTT.

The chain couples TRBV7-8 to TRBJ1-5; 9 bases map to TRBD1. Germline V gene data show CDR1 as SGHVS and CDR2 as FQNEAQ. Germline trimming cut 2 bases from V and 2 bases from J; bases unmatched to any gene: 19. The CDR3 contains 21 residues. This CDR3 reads CASSLLRWGTGPRGGNQPQHF. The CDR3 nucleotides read TGTGCCAGCAGCTTACTACGTTGGGGGACAGGGCCCCGGGGGGGCAATCAGCCCCAGCATTTT.

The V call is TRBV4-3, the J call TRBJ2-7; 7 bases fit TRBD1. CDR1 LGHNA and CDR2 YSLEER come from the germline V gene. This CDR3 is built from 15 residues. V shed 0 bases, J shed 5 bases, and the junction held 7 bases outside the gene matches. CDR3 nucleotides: TGCGCCAGCAGCCAAGATGGGACAGAGGGTAACGAGCAGTACTTC. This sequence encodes CASSQDGTEGNEQYF.

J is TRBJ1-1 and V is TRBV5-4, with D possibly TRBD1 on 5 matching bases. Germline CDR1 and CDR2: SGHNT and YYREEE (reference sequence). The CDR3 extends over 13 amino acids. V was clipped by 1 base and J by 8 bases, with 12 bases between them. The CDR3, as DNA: TGTGCCAGCAGCTTGCCAAGGGCAGGGGAAGCTTTCTTT. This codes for CASSLPRAGEAFF.

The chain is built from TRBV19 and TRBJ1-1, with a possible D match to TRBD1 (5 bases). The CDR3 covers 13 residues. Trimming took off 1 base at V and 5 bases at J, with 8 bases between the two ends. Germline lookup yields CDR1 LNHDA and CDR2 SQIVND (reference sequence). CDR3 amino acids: CASSIVPGTEAFF. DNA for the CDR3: TGTGCCAGTAGTATAGTTCCAGGGACTGAAGCTTTCTTT.

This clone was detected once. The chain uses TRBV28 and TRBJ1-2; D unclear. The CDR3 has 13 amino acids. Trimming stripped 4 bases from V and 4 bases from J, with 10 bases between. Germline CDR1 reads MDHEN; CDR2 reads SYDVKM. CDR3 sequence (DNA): TGTGCCAGCAGTTCTCGGGAGATCTATGGCTACACCTTC. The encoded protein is CASSSREIYGYTF.

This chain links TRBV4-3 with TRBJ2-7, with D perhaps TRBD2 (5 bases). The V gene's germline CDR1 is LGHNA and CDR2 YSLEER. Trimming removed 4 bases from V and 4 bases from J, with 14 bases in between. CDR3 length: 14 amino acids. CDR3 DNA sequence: TGCGCCAGCAGCCCAGGAAGGCTAGCTTACGAGCAGTACTTC. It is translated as CASSPGRLAYEQYF.

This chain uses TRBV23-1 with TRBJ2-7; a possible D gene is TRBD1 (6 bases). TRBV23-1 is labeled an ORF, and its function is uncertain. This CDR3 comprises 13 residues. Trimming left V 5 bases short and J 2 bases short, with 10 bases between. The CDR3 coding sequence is TGCGCCAGCAGTGTCCGACAGGCCTACGAGCAGTACTTC. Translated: CASSVRQAYEQYF.

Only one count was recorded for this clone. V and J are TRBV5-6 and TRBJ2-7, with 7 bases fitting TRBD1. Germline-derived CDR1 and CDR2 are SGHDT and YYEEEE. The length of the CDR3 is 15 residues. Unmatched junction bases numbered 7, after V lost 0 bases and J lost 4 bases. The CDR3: CASSLGNRGGYEQYF. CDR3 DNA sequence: TGTGCCAGCAGCTTGGGAAACAGGGGTGGTTACGAGCAGTACTTC. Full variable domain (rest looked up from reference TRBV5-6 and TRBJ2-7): DAGVTQSPTHLIKTRGQQVTLRCSPKSGHDTVSWYQQALGQGPQFIFQYYEEEERQRGNFPDRFSGHQFPNYSSELNVNALLLGDSALYLCASSLGNRGGYEQYFGPGTRLTVT.

The CDR3 DNA reads as TGTGCCAGTAGTCCGCGCCTGACGGGGGGGCCCTCCTACAATGAGCAGTTCTTC. The encoded protein is CASSPRLTGGPSYNEQFF. The chain is built from TRBV19 and TRBJ2-1, with 8 positions matching TRBD2. V gave up 5 bases and J gave up 0 bases; unmatched junction bases: 12. CDR1 and CDR2 from the germline V gene are LNHDA and SQIVND (reference sequence). The CDR3 covers 18 residues.

The CDR3 reads CASSPHVASYNEQFF. The CDR3 DNA is TGTGCCAGCAGTCCCCACGTAGCGTCCTACAATGAGCAGTTCTTC. The chain uses TRBV27 and TRBJ2-1, with TRBD2 as a possible D gene (5 bases). CDR3 length: 15 amino acids. Trimming pared 5 bases from V and 1 base from J, leaving 12 bases between. Looked up from germline, CDR1 is MNHEY and CDR2 is SMNVEV (reference sequence).

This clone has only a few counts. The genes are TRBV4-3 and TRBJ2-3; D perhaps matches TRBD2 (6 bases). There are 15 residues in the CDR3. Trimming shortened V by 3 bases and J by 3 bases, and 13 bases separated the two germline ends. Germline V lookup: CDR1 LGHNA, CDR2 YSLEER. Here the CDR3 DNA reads TGCGCCAGCAGCCATCCCACGGCGGGGACAGATACGCAGTATTTT. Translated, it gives CASSHPTAGTDTQYF.

CDR3 amino acids: CASSVSFRDQPQHF. The DNA of the CDR3 is TGTGCCAGCAGCGTAAGCTTCAGGGATCAGCCCCAGCATTTT. This chain uses TRBV9 with TRBJ1-5, with D possibly TRBD1 on 5 matching bases. Germline V gene data show CDR1 as SGDLS and CDR2 as YYNGEE. With 1 base removed from V and 5 bases from J, the gap between germline ends came to 10 bases. CDR3 length: 14 residues.

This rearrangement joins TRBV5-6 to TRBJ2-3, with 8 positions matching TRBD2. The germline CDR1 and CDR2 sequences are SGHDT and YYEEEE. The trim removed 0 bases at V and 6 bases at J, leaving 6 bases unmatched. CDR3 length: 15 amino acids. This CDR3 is CASSLVASGGDTQYF. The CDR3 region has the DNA TGTGCCAGCAGCTTGGTTGCGAGCGGGGGTGATACGCAGTATTTT. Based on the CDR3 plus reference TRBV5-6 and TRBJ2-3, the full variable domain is DAGVTQSPTHLIKTRGQQVTLRCSPKSGHDTVSWYQQALGQGPQFIFQYYEEEERQRGNFPDRFSGHQFPNYSSELNVNALLLGDSALYLCASSLVASGGDTQYFGPGTRLTVL.

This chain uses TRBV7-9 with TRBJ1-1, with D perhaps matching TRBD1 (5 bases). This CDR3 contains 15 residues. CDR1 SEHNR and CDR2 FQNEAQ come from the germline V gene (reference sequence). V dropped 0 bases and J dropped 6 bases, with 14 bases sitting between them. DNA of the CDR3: TGTGCCAGCAGCTTAGCGCAAGGAGGGGAAGCTGAAGCTTTCTTT. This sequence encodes CASSLAQGGEAEAFF.

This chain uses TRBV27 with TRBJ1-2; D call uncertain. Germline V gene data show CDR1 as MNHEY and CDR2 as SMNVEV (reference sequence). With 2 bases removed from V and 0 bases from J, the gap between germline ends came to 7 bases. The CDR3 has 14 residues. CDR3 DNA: TGTGCCAGCAGTTTAGGAACAGCTAACTATGGCTACACCTTC. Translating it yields CASSLGTANYGYTF.

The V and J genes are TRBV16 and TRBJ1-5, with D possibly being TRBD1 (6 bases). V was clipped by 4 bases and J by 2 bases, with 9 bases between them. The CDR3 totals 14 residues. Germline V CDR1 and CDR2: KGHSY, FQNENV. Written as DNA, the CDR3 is TGTGCCAGCAGCCGAGCAGGGGGCAATCAGCCCCAGCATTTT. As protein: CASSRAGGNQPQHF.

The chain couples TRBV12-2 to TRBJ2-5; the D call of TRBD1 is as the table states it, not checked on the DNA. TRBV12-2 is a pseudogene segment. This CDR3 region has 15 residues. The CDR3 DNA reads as TGTGCAAGTCGCTTTCGTACAGCTCCCCAAGAGACCCAGTACTTC. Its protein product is CASRFRTAPQETQYF.

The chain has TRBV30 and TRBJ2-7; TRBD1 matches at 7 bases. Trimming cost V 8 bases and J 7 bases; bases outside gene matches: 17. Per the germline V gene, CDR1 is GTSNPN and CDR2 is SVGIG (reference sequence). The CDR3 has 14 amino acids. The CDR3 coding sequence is TGTGCCGTCCTTGTACAGGGGCGGTCGGGGGAGCAGTACTTC. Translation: CAVLVQGRSGEQYF. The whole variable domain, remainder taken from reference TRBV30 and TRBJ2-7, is SQTIHQWPATLVQPVGSPLSLECTVEGTSNPNLYWYRQAAGRGLQLLFYSVGIGQISSEVPQNLSASRPQDRQFILSSKKLLLSDSGFYLCAVLVQGRSGEQYFGPGTRLTVT.

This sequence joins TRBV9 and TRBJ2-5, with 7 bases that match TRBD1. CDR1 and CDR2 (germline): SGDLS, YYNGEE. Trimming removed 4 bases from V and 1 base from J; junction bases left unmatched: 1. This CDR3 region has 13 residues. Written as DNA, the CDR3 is TGTGCCAGCAGCAGACAGGGCCAAGAGACCCAGTACTTC. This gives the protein CASSRQGQETQYF. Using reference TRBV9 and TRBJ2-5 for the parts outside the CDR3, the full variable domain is DSGVTQTPKHLITATGQRVTLRCSPRSGDLSVYWYQQSLDQGLQFLIQYYNGEERAKGNILERFSAQQFPDLHSELNLSSLELGDSALYFCASSRQGQETQYFGPGTRLLVL.

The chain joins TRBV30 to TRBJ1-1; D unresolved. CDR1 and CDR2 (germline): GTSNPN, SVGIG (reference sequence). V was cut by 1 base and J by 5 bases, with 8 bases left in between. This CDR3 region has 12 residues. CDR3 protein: CAWSGDKTEAFF. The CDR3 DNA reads TGTGCCTGGAGTGGAGATAAAACTGAAGCTTTCTTT.

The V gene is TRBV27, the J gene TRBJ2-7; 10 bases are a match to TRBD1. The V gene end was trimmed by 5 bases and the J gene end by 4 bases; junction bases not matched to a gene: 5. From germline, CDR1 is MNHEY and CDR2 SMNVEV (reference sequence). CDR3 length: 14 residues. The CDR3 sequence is CASSLPGQGYEQYF. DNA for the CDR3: TGTGCCAGCAGTCTACCGGGACAGGGGTACGAGCAGTACTTC.

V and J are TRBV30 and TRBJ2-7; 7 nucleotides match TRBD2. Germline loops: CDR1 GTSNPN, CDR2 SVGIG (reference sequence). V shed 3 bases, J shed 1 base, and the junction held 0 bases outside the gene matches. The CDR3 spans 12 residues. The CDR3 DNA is TGTGCCTGGAGAGCGGGGTCCTACGAGCAGTACTTC. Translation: CAWRAGSYEQYF. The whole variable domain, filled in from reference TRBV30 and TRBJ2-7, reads SQTIHQWPATLVQPVGSPLSLECTVEGTSNPNLYWYRQAAGRGLQLLFYSVGIGQISSEVPQNLSASRPQDRQFILSSKKLLLSDSGFYLCAWRAGSYEQYFGPGTRLTVT.

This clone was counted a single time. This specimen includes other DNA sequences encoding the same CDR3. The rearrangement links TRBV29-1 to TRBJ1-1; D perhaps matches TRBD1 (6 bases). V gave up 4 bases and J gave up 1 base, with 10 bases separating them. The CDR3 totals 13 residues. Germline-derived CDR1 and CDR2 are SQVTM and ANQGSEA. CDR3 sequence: CSVARGGNTEAFF. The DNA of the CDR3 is TGCAGCGTTGCTAGGGGGGGGAACACTGAAGCTTTCTTT.